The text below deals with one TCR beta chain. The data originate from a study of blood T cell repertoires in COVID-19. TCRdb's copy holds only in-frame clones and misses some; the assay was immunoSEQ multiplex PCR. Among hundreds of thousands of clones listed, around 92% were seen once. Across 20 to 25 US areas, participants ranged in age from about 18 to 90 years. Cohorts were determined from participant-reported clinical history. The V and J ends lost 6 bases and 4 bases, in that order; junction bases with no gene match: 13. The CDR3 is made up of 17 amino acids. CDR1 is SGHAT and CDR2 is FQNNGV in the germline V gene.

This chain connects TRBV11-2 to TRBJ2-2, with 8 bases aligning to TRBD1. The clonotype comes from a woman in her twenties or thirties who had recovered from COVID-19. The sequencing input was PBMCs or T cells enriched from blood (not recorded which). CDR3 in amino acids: CASSFRWTGRITGELFF. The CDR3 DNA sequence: TGTGCCAGCAGTTTCCGCTGGACAGGGCGGATCACCGGGGAGCTGTTTTTT. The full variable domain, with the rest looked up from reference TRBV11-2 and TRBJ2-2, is EAGVAQSPRYKIIEKRQSVAFWCNPISGHATLYWYQQILGQGPKLLIQFQNNGVVDDSQLPKDRFSAERLKGVDSTLKIQPAKLEDSAVYLCASSFRWTGRITGELFFGEGSRLTVL.